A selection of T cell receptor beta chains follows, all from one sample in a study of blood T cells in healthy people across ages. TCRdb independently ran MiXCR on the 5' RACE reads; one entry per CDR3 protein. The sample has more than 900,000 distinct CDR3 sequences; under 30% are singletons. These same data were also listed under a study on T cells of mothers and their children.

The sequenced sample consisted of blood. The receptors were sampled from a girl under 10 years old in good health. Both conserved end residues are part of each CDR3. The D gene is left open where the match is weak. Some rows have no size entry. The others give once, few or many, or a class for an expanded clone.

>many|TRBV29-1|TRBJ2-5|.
TGCAGCGTTGGAGCCCCGACAGAAGAGACCCAGTACTTC
CSVGAPTEETQYF
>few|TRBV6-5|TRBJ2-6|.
TGTGCCAGCAGTTACTTTTCGGACATTTGGGCTCTAAACTCTGGGGCCAACGTCCTGACTTTC
CASSYFSDIWALNSGANVLTF
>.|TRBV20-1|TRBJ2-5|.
TGCAGTGCTAGCGGAGGGCCTCGGGAGACCCAGTACTTC
CSASGGPRETQYF
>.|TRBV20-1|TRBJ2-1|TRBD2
TGCAGTGCTAGAGTTAGACTAGCGATCGAGCAGTTCTTC
CSARVRLAIEQFF
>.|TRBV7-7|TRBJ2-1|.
TGTGCTAGCAGCCCAGGACTGACTCCAAATGAGCAGTTCTTC
CASSPGLTPNEQFF
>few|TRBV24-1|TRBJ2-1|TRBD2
TGTGCCAACCCTCTAGCGGGGGATCCCTCCTACAATGAGCAGTTCTTC
CANPLAGDPSYNEQFF
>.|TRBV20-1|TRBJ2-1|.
TGCAGTGCTAGAGCCCCGGTGGGCGGCAGCTCCTACAATGAGCAGTTCTTC
CSARAPVGGSSYNEQFF
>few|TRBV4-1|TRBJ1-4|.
TGCGCCAGCAGCCCACACCCCGCCAGGGGCAATGAAAAACTGTTTTTT
CASSPHPARGNEKLFF
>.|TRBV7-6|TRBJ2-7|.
TGTGCCAGCAGCTTAAGACCTTTCTACGAGCAGTACTTC
CASSLRPFYEQYF
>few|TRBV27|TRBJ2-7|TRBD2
TGTGCCAGCAGTTTCGTCGGGGGGTCCTACGAGCAGTACTTC
CASSFVGGSYEQYF
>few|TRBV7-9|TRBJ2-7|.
TGTGCCAGCAGCCAGACAGATACTCTAGCCTACGAGCAGTACTTC
CASSQTDTLAYEQYF
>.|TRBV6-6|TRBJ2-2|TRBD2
TGTGCCCATCAGGCGGGAGTATATGGCGGGGAGCTGTTTTTT
CAHQAGVYGGELFF
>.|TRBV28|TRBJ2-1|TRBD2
TGTGCCAGCAGTTATATTCTAGCGGGAGGGAATGGTGAGCAGTTCTTC
CASSYILAGGNGEQFF
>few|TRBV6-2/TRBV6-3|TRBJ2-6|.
TGTGCCAGCGCAGGGGCCGGGGCCAACGTCCTGACTTTC
CASAGAGANVLTF
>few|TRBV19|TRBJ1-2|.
TGTGCCAGTAGTATGATGGCTGGCTACACCTTC
CASSMMAGYTF
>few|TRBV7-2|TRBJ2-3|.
TGTGCCAGCAGCTTATCCAGGCAAACAGATACGCAGTATTTT
CASSLSRQTDTQYF
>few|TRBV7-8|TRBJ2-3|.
TGTGCCAGCAGTCGGGACCCCAGCACAGATACGCAGTATTTT
CASSRDPSTDTQYF
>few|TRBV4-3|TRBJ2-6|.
TGCGCCAGCAGCCATGGCGGGGCCGGGGCCAACGTCCTGACTTTC
CASSHGGAGANVLTF
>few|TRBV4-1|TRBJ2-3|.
TGCGCCAGCAGCCAAGGCCCTCTCACAGATACGCAGTATTTT
CASSQGPLTDTQYF
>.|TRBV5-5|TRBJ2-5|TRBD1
TGTGCCAGCAGCTCCTTACAGGGGGCACAAGAGACCCAGTACTTC
CASSSLQGAQETQYF
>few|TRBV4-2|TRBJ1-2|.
TGTGCCAGCAGCCATCCAAACCGGGCAGAACGCTATGGCTACACCTTC
CASSHPNRAERYGYTF
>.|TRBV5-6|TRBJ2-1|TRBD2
TGTGCCAGCAGCCCCCCGACGGGCGGGGGGCTTATTAATGAGCAGTTCTTC
CASSPPTGGGLINEQFF
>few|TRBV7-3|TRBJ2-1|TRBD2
TGTGCCAGCAGCCCACAATTGATGGCGGGAGGGCCCCATGAGCAGTTCTTC
CASSPQLMAGGPHEQFF
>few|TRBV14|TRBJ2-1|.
TGTGCCAGCAGCCAAGATTTGTATTCTGCCTACAAGTTCTTC
CASSQDLYSAYKFF
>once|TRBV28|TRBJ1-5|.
TGTGCCAGCACCTGGGCAGGTTCCAATCAGCCCAAGCATTTT
CASTWAGSNQPKHF
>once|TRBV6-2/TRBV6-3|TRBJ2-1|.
TGTGCCAGCATTCCCTCCGACACGATCAATGAGCAGTTCTTC
CASIPSDTINEQFF
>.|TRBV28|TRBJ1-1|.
TGTGCCAGCAGGGATCAGGGTACAGGGAACACTGAAGCTTTCTTT
CASRDQGTGNTEAFF
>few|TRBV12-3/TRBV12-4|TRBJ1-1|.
TGTGCCAGCAGTTATGAAATTAGCACTGAAGCTTTCTTT
CASSYEISTEAFF
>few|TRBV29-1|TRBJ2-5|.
TGCAGCGTTGGGACGCCAAAGGGGTTCTTC
CSVGTPKGFF
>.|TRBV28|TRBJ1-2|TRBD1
TGTGCCAGCAGTCTAGGGACAGGGCCAGGGTTGCGGGGCTACACCTTC
CASSLGTGPGLRGYTF
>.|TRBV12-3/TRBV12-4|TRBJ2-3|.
TGTGCCAGCACCTCCGGAACAGGTAGAGGAGATACGCAGTATTTT
CASTSGTGRGDTQYF
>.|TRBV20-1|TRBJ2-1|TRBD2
TGCAGTGCTAGAGCCGCCGGCGGGAGCCCCCATGAGCAGTTCTTC
CSARAAGGSPHEQFF
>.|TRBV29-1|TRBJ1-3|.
TGCAGCGTCCAAAGGGAATTGGAAAACACCATATATTTT
CSVQRELENTIYF
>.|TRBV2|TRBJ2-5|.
TGTGCCAGCAGTGAACTGGGATTCCAAGAGACCCAGTACTTC
CASSELGFQETQYF
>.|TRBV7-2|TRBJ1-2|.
TGTGCCAGCAGCCAAGCTCAGGGGCTCCATGGCTACACCTTC
CASSQAQGLHGYTF
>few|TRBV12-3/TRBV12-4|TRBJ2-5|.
TGTGCCAGCAGTCTCAGAGTCCTCCAAGAGACCCAGTACTTC
CASSLRVLQETQYF